Listed here are 2 T cell receptor beta chains from one sample, sequenced in a study of human T cells and chemical hapten exposure. Time point here: patch test 1, 2 weeks after DPC sensitization. Treatment: therapeutic diphenylcyclopropenone sensitization with weekly scalp DPC. TCRdb re-derived calls from the RACE reads in MiXCR, one entry per CDR3 protein. The table shows 380,000 or so distinct CDR3 sequences, with roughly 5% occurring only once. The sample here was whole blood, taken in connection with sensitization to the hapten diphenylcyclopropenone (DPC). The origin of the receptors is a woman in her fifties or sixties with alopecia areata. Some clones in this sample may be carry-over from other donors' samples.

This clonotype has ten or more counts. The V and J genes are TRBV7-2 and TRBJ2-5, with a tentative D call TRBD2 (6 bases). V lost 6 bases, J lost 7 bases, and 15 bases lay in between. The length of the CDR3 is 13 residues. Germline V gene sequence: CDR1 SGHTA, CDR2 FQGNSA. Here the CDR3 reads CASSWDFQGTQYF. DNA for the CDR3: TGTGCCAGCAGTTGGGACTTTCAGGGGACCCAGTACTTC.

This clonotype showed up just a few times. The chain is built from TRBV20-1 and TRBJ2-3; D not certain. From germline, CDR1 is DFQATT and CDR2 SNEGSKA (reference sequence). This CDR3 has 15 residues. V was pared by 0 bases and J by 2 bases, with 12 bases between. This chain's CDR3 is CSARELRSLTDTQYF. DNA of the CDR3: TGCAGTGCTAGAGAACTCAGGTCCCTCACAGATACGCAGTATTTT.